A selection of T cell receptor beta chains follows, all from one sample in a study of T cell repertoires in cytomegalovirus infection. MiXCR, run by TCRdb on the reads, gives a single entry per CDR3 protein. The sample records roughly 640,000 distinct CDR3 sequences, 20% to 30% being singletons. Sequencing was done on a sample of CD8+ T cells from PBMCs. The origin of the receptors is a human donor in good health (CMV status not recorded). Some clones in this sample may be carry-over from other donors' samples. The CDR3 runs from the conserved cysteine through the conserved F or W. D genes are given only for firm matches. Size is omitted from some rows. Given values are once, few, many or a class for expanded clones.

DNA: TGTGCCAGCAGATCCGGGACAGGGGATGTTGAAGCTTTCTTT
CDR3: CASRSGTGDVEAFF
V: TRBV5-5
size: many
J: TRBJ1-1
D: TRBD1

DNA: TGTGCCAGCTTGGTCCCCAACACTGAAGCTTTCTTT
CDR3: CASLVPNTEAFF
V: TRBV6-6
size: -
J: TRBJ1-1
D: -

DNA: TGTGCCAGCAGGACAGGGGGGTTCAATCAGCCCCAGCATTTT
CDR3: CASRTGGFNQPQHF
V: TRBV12-3/TRBV12-4
size: many
J: TRBJ1-5
D: TRBD1

DNA: TGTGCCAGCAGTTACTCCCAGGGGGCCACAGATACGCAGTATTTT
CDR3: CASSYSQGATDTQYF
V: TRBV6-5
size: many
J: TRBJ2-3
D: TRBD1

DNA: TGTGCCATCAGTGAGTCGGCGGGGGAGTCGAATGAGCAGTTCTTC
CDR3: CAISESAGESNEQFF
V: TRBV10-3
size: -
J: TRBJ2-1
D: TRBD2

DNA: TGTGCCAGCAGCTCGAAGAACACCGGGGAGCTGTTTTTT
CDR3: CASSSKNTGELFF
V: TRBV7-6
size: many
J: TRBJ2-2
D: -

DNA: TGTGCCAGCAGCTTAGAGTTAGCGGGCCCCGAGGCGGAGACCCAGTACTTC
CDR3: CASSLELAGPEAETQYF
V: TRBV7-2
size: many
J: TRBJ2-5
D: TRBD2

DNA: TGTGCGAGCAGCCTCGGGACAGGGGGGCTCGAATTTAACTATGGCTACACCTTC
CDR3: CASSLGTGGLEFNYGYTF
V: TRBV5-5
size: -
J: TRBJ1-2
D: TRBD1

DNA: TGTGCCAGCAGCTGGGGGACAGGGGTTAGCAATCAGCCCCAGCATTTT
CDR3: CASSWGTGVSNQPQHF
V: TRBV5-6
size: few
J: TRBJ1-5
D: TRBD1

DNA: TGCAGTGCTAGAAGCCTAGCGGGGGAACTACAAGAGACCCAGTACTTC
CDR3: CSARSLAGELQETQYF
V: TRBV20-1
size: few
J: TRBJ2-5
D: TRBD2

DNA: TGTGCCAGCAGCCGGGGAGGGGGCGAGCAGTACTTC
CDR3: CASSRGGGEQYF
V: TRBV5-4
size: many
J: TRBJ2-7
D: -

DNA: TGTGCCAGCAGCCAAACAGGGCACCAAGAGACCCAGTACTTC
CDR3: CASSQTGHQETQYF
V: TRBV7-9
size: -
J: TRBJ2-5
D: -

DNA: TGTGCCAGCAGAAGTGGGACCTACAATGAGCAGTTCTTC
CDR3: CASRSGTYNEQFF
V: TRBV6-5
size: -
J: TRBJ2-1
D: -

DNA: TGTGCCAGCAGCAGAGCGGGATCTGGAGACACCATATATTTT
CDR3: CASSRAGSGDTIYF
V: TRBV7-6
size: few
J: TRBJ1-3
D: -

DNA: TGTGCCAGCAGACCCGGACTAGCGGGGAGCTCCTACAATGAGCAGTTCTTC
CDR3: CASRPGLAGSSYNEQFF
V: TRBV6-1
size: few
J: TRBJ2-1
D: TRBD2

DNA: TGTGCCAGCATTCGGGGAACCGGGGAGCTGTTTTTT
CDR3: CASIRGTGELFF
V: TRBV7-2
size: many
J: TRBJ2-2
D: -

DNA: TGTGCCAGCAGCGTAGGCCCAGACTACACCGGGGAGCTGTTTTTT
CDR3: CASSVGPDYTGELFF
V: TRBV9
size: -
J: TRBJ2-2
D: -

DNA: TGTGCCAGCAGTGAGGATTCAGGGTTCGATCAAGAGACCCAGTACTTC
CDR3: CASSEDSGFDQETQYF
V: TRBV2
size: -
J: TRBJ2-5
D: -

DNA: TGTGCCAGCAGCTTAGCTTCCAGGCGAGCGGATGGCTACACCTTC
CDR3: CASSLASRRADGYTF
V: TRBV11-2
size: many
J: TRBJ1-2
D: -

DNA: TGTGCCAGCAGCTTTTATAGTCGGGGCAACGAGCAGTACTTC
CDR3: CASSFYSRGNEQYF
V: TRBV5-6
size: -
J: TRBJ2-7
D: -

DNA: TGTGCCAGCAGCTTTGGGACAGGGACCGGGAATGAGCAGTTCTTC
CDR3: CASSFGTGTGNEQFF
V: TRBV7-6
size: -
J: TRBJ2-1
D: TRBD1

DNA: TGTGCCAGCATTATAGAGAACACTGAAGCTTTCTTT
CDR3: CASIIENTEAFF
V: TRBV2
size: -
J: TRBJ1-1
D: -

DNA: TGTGCCAGCTCTATGGGAAGGGATCGGGACTACCTCAGCGGTGAGCAGTTCTTC
CDR3: CASSMGRDRDYLSGEQFF
V: TRBV6-5
size: -
J: TRBJ2-1
D: TRBD2

DNA: TGTGCCAGCAGCCGCGGGGGGCCACAAGAGACCCAGTACTTC
CDR3: CASSRGGPQETQYF
V: TRBV7-9
size: many
J: TRBJ2-5
D: TRBD2

DNA: TGTGCCAGCACCTCGGGGCAGGGGGGTGGCTACACCTTC
CDR3: CASTSGQGGGYTF
V: TRBV11-2
size: -
J: TRBJ1-2
D: TRBD1

DNA: TGTGCCAGCAGCCAAGAAACAGAATTTTCCTACGAGCAGTACTTC
CDR3: CASSQETEFSYEQYF
V: TRBV4-2
size: -
J: TRBJ2-7
D: -

DNA: TGTGCCAGCAGCCCATCCGTTTTCGGAGAGACCCAGTACTTC
CDR3: CASSPSVFGETQYF
V: TRBV12-3/TRBV12-4
size: few
J: TRBJ2-5
D: -

DNA: TGTGCCAGCAGGGCGCCGGGATCCCATCAGCCCCAGCATTTT
CDR3: CASRAPGSHQPQHF
V: TRBV12-3/TRBV12-4
size: few
J: TRBJ1-5
D: -

DNA: TGCAGTGCTAGCCAGGGGGCATTGGGGGTTCAGCCCCAGCATTTT
CDR3: CSASQGALGVQPQHF
V: TRBV20-1
size: few
J: TRBJ1-5
D: TRBD1

DNA: TGTGCCAGCAGTTACTCGCTACAGGTGAACACTGAAGCTTTCTTT
CDR3: CASSYSLQVNTEAFF
V: TRBV6-2/TRBV6-3
size: many
J: TRBJ1-1
D: -

DNA: TGCGCCAGCAGCCAAGATGCGAGCGGGGGGCTCTTCTACAATGAGCAGTTCTTC
CDR3: CASSQDASGGLFYNEQFF
V: TRBV4-3
size: few
J: TRBJ2-1
D: TRBD2

DNA: TGCAGTGCTAGGGGGAACAGGGACCCCCCGCAGACCCAGTACTTC
CDR3: CSARGNRDPPQTQYF
V: TRBV20-1
size: -
J: TRBJ2-5
D: -

DNA: TGTGCCAGCAGCTCGACAGATCTAGCAAATCAGCCCCAGCATTTT
CDR3: CASSSTDLANQPQHF
V: TRBV7-2
size: many
J: TRBJ1-5
D: -

DNA: TGTGCCAGCAGCCGAACGGCAGGGAGCTCCTACAATGAGCAGTTCTTC
CDR3: CASSRTAGSSYNEQFF
V: TRBV7-9
size: many
J: TRBJ2-1
D: -

DNA: TGTGCCAGCAAGCCCTCACTGGGGCAAGAGACCCAGTACTTC
CDR3: CASKPSLGQETQYF
V: TRBV7-8
size: many
J: TRBJ2-5
D: -

DNA: TGTGCCACCAGCCCGGGACTAGACTACAATGAGCAGTTCTTC
CDR3: CATSPGLDYNEQFF
V: TRBV15
size: few
J: TRBJ2-1
D: TRBD2

DNA: TGTGCCAGCATTGGCCGGGGCTATAACTATGGCTACACCTTC
CDR3: CASIGRGYNYGYTF
V: TRBV2
size: -
J: TRBJ1-2
D: -

DNA: TGTGCCAGCCGTTTCTGGGGGACTAATGAAAAACTGTTTTTT
CDR3: CASRFWGTNEKLFF
V: TRBV27
size: -
J: TRBJ1-4
D: -

DNA: TGTGCCAGCAGCTTTGGACCGGGTGTCTTCTACAATGAGCAGTTCTTC
CDR3: CASSFGPGVFYNEQFF
V: TRBV5-1
size: -
J: TRBJ2-1
D: -

DNA: TGTGCCAGCACACTGTTATCCTACAATGAGCAGTTCTTC
CDR3: CASTLLSYNEQFF
V: TRBV6-2/TRBV6-3
size: many
J: TRBJ2-1
D: -